The next 14 T cell receptor beta chains were all read from a single sample in a study of T cells in Graves' hyperthyroidism and ophthalmopathy. Researchers amplified the TCR beta CDR3 regions from RNA transcripts. A first-round RT-PCR of the TCR CDR3 used the HTBI primer set. TCRdb reprocessed the multiplex PCR reads via MiXCR and lists one record per CDR3 protein. The sample has 460,000 or so distinct CDR3 sequences, roughly 14% seen once. Source material: blood. The receptors were sampled from a woman aged 18-29 years with Graves' hyperthyroidism.

In its sample, this clonotype was seen many times. The CDR3 nucleotides read TGTGCCAGCAGTTTCCAGGGATATAACTATGGCTACACCTTC. It yields the protein CASSFQGYNYGYTF. The chain joins TRBV12-3 or TRBV12-4 to TRBJ1-2, with TRBD1 as a possible D gene (5 bases). Trimming pared 3 bases from V and 1 base from J, leaving 9 bases between. This CDR3 is built from 14 residues.

This clonotype was recorded at least ten times. The chain joins TRBV30 to TRBJ2-2; D not resolved. This CDR3 is 12 amino acids long. Germline CDR1 GTSNPN, CDR2 SVGIG (reference sequence). V was trimmed by 3 bases and J by 5 bases, leaving 7 bases between them. The CDR3 DNA is TGTGCCTGGAGAAGGTTGACCGGGGAGCTGTTTTTT. Translating it yields CAWRRLTGELFF.

This clonotype was detected many times. This chain connects TRBV19 to TRBJ1-1; 9 nucleotides align to TRBD1. This CDR3 has 14 amino acids. The ends lost 5 bases at V and 4 bases at J; junction bases unmatched: 5. Germline assignment: CDR1 LNHDA and CDR2 SQIVND (reference sequence). For the CDR3, the DNA is TGTGCCAGTAGTGCGTGGACAGGGGTCACTGAAGCTTTCTTT. Translation gives CASSAWTGVTEAFF.

V usage is TRBV6-1 and J usage is TRBJ1-4, with D possibly being TRBD1 (6 bases). Trimming stripped 9 bases from V and 4 bases from J, with 18 bases between. This CDR3 spans 15 amino acids. CDR1 is MNHNS, CDR2 SASEGT, per germline. The CDR3 DNA sequence: TGTGCCAGTCGGCCAGGCGGAGGGGGTAATGAAAAACTGTTTTTT. Encoded protein: CASRPGGGGNEKLFF.

There are many counts of this clonotype. This sequence joins TRBV27 and TRBJ2-1; D not resolved. CDR1 is MNHEY and CDR2 is SMNVEV in the germline V gene (reference sequence). CDR3 length: 12 residues. V lost 2 bases and J lost 6, with 5 bases in between. The DNA of the CDR3 is TGTGCCAGCAGTTTAATCGGCAATGAGCAGTTCTTC. It encodes CASSLIGNEQFF.

This clonotype has ten or more counts. The chain combines TRBV12-3 or TRBV12-4 with TRBJ2-7; no definite D call. Trimming removed 5 bases from V and 2 bases from J, with 22 bases in between. This CDR3 has 17 amino acids. As DNA, the CDR3 is TGTGCCAGCAGTAATAACCTAAACACACTGAGAACCTACGAGCAGTACTTC. The encoded protein is CASSNNLNTLRTYEQYF.

This clonotype occurred a few times. CDR3 nucleotide sequence: TGCAGCATATACACTAACACTGAAGCTTTCTTT. Its protein is CSIYTNTEAFF. This sequence joins TRBV29-1 and TRBJ1-1, with D uncertain. The V gene's germline CDR1 is SQVTM and CDR2 ANQGSEA. The V end lost 8 bases, the J end lost 2 bases, and 9 bases lay between the germline ends. The CDR3 loop spans 11 amino acids.

This clonotype was observed at least ten times. The chain combines TRBV6-2 or TRBV6-3 with TRBJ2-2, with D tentatively TRBD2 (5 bases). V was cut by 2 bases and J by 6 bases, with 13 bases left in between. The CDR3 runs to 15 residues. Germline V gene sequence: CDR1 MNHEY, CDR2 SVGEGT. This CDR3 is CASSYPFEGAGELFF. The DNA for the CDR3 is TGTGCCAGCAGTTACCCTTTTGAGGGCGCCGGGGAGCTGTTTTTT.

The chain uses TRBV20-1 and TRBJ2-3, with 13 bases lining up with TRBD2. V lost 5 bases and J lost 2; bases outside the gene matches: 4. From germline, CDR1 is DFQATT and CDR2 SNEGSKA (reference sequence). The CDR3 length is 15 residues. The CDR3 here is CSASGTSGNTDTQYF. Here the CDR3 DNA reads TGCAGTGCTTCCGGGACTAGCGGGAACACAGATACGCAGTATTTT.

A note on this clonotype: A much larger clone sits a single nucleotide away, making a read error possible. The J gene is TRBJ2-6, the V gene TRBV10-3; a weak D match, TRBD2 (6 bases). Germline CDR1 is ENHRY and CDR2 is SYGVKD. The CDR3 contains 18 residues. Trimming cost V 9 bases and J 0 bases, with 21 bases left between them. Here the CDR3 DNA reads TGTGCCATTCGAACGGGGGTCGGCGCCAGCTCTGGGGCCAACGTCCTGACTTTC. Translated, it gives CAIRTGVGASSGANVLTF.

This clonotype was seen many times. The chain has TRBV12-5 and TRBJ1-3; possibly TRBD1 for D (5 bases). V lost 3 bases and J 2 bases, leaving 8 bases between the germline ends. Looked up from germline, CDR1 is LGHNT and CDR2 is FRNRAP. This CDR3 region has 14 residues. CDR3 nucleotide sequence: TGTGCTAGTGGTTTCAAAGGGGCTGGAAACACCATATATTTT. This codes for CASGFKGAGNTIYF.

As for this clonotype: Since a much larger clone is just one base distant, this may be a read error. The rearrangement links TRBV27 to TRBJ2-7, with TRBD1 identical over 11 bases. CDR1 is MNHEY, CDR2 SMNVEV, per germline (reference sequence). The CDR3 contains 15 residues. The DNA for the CDR3 is TGTTCCAGCAGTTTCGGGACAGGGGGGTTCTACGAGCAGTACTTC. Its protein is CSSSFGTGGFYEQYF.

The CDR3 reads CSVEDTSLGDTQYF. CDR3 bases: TGCAGCGTTGAAGATACCTCCTTGGGAGATACGCAGTATTTT. V is TRBV29-1 and J is TRBJ2-3; no reliable D call. The CDR3 loop spans 14 amino acids. Germline CDR1 SQVTM, CDR2 ANQGSEA. V lost 0 bases and J lost 5, with 12 bases in between.

The chain combines TRBV2 with TRBJ2-3; 10 nucleotides agree with TRBD1. CDR1 and CDR2 (germline): SNHLY, FYNNEI. Trimming cost V 7 bases and J 5 bases; bases outside gene matches: 6. The CDR3 extends over 14 amino acids. CDR3 nucleotide sequence: TGTGCCAGCAACCGGGACAGGGGTAAAGATACGCAGTATTTT. This translates into CASNRDRGKDTQYF.